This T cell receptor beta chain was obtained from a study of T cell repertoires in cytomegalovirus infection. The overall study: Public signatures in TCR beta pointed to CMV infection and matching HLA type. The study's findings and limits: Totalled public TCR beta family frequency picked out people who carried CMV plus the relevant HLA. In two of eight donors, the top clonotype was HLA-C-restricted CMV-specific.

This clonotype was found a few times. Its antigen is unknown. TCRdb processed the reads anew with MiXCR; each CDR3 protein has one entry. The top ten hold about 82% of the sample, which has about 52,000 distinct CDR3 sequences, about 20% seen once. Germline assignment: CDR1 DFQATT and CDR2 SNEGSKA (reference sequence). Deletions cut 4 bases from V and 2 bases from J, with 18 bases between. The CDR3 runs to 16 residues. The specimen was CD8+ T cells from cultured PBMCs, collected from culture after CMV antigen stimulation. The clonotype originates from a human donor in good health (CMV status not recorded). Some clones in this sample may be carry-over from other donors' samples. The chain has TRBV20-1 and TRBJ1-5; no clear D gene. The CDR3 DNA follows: TGCAGTGCTATTATTCACCGGGCGGTACGCAATCAGCCCCAGCATTTT. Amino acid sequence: CSAIIHRAVRNQPQHF.